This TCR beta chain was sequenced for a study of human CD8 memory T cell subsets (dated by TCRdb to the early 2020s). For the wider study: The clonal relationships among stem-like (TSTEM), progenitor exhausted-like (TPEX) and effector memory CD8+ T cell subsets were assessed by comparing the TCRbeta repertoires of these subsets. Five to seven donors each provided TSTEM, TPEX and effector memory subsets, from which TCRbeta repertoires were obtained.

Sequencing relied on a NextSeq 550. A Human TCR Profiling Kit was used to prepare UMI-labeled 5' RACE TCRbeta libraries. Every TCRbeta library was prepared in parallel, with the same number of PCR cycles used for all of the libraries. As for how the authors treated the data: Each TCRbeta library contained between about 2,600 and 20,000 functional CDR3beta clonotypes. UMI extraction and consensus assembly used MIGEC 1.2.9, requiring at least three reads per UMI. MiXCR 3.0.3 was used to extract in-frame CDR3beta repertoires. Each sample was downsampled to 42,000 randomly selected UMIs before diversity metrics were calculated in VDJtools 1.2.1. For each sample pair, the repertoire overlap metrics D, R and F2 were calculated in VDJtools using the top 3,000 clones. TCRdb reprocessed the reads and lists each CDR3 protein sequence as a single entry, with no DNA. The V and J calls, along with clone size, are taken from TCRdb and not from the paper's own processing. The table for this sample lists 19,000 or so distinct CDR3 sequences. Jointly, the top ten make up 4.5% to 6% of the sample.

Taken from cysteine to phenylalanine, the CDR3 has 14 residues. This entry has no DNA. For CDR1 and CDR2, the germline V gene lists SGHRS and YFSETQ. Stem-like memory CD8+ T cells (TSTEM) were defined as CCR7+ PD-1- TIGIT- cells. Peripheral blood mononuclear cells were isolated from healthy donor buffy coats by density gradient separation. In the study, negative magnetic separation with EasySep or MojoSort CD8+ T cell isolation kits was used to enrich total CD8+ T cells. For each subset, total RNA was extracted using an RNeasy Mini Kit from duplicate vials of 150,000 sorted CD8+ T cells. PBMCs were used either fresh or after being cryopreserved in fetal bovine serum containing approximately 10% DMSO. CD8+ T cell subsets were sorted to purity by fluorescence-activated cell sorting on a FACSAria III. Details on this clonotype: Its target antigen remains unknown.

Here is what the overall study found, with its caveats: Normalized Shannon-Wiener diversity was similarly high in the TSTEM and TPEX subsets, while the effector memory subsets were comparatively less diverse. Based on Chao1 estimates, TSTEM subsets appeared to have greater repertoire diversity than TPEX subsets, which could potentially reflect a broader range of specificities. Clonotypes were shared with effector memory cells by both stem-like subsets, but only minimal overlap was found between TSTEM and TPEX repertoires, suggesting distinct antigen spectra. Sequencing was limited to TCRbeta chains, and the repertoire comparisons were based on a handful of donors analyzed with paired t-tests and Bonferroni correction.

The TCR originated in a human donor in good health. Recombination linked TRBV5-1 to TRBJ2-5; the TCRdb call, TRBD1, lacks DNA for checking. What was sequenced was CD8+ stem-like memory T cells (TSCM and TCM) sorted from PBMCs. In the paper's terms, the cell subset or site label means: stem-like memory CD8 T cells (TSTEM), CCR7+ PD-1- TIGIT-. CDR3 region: CASSLAQGEETQYF.